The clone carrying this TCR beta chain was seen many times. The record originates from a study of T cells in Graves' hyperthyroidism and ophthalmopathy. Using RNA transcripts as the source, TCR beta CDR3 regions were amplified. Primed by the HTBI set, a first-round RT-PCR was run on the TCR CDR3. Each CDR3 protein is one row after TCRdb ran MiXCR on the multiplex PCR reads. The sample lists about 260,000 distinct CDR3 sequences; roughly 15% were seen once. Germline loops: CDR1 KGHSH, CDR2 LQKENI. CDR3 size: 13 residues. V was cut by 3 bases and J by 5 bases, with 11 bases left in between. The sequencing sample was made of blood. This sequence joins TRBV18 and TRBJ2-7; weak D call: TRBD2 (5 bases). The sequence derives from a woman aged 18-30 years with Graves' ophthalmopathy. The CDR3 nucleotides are TGTGCCAGCTCACCGGCTAGCACCCACGAGCAGTACTTC. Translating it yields CASSPASTHEQYF.